This T cell receptor beta chain originates from a study of cytomegalovirus exposure and HLA in healthy donors. V gave up 3 bases and J gave up 5 bases; unmatched junction bases: 5. The CDR3 sequence is 14 residues long. Germline CDR1 is SEHNR and CDR2 is FQNEAQ (reference sequence). PCR involved 60 Vbeta and 13 Jbeta primers. In the authors' workflow: About 9.9 million shared chains were among about 80 million unique TCR beta chains counted in a later analysis. Repertoires were generated with immunoSEQ multiplex PCR, while TCRdb's copy carries only in-frame clones and drops some. D and trimming come from the DNA, and the V and J calls and clone size come from that table. The data show 150,000 to 200,000 clones, with 75% to 85% seen just once and approximately 2% held by the top ten. Concerning this clone: This sample includes further DNA sequences coding for the same CDR3.

V and J are TRBV7-9 and TRBJ1-2; 8 bases fit TRBD1. The clonotype was recovered from a woman aged 18-29 years in good health and CMV-seropositive. Sequenced sample: PBMCs. The CDR3 coding sequence is TGTGCCAGCAGCTTCGACAGGGGTGGGTATGGCTACACCTTC. Residues: CASSFDRGGYGYTF.